This T cell receptor beta chain stems from a study of blood T cell repertoires in COVID-19 (dated by TCRdb to about 2020). General notes on the study: The collaborator samples originated in the United States, Italy and Spain and spanned the acute and convalescent phases of COVID-19. The material from the prospective study consisted of cDNA or gDNA derived from T cells, B-cell-depleted T cells, or PBMCs. The dataset comprised deeply sampled blood TCRbeta repertoires from subjects exposed to, actively infected with, or recovered from COVID-19. The repertoires were made available in a free public database intended to serve as a resource for research on the immune response to SARS-CoV-2. Samples came from the ongoing ImmuneRACE study (first 160 participants) plus 1,254 subjects from 6 global collaborators. A de-identified subject ID, COVID-19 status, age in years and sex were almost always included in the sample metadata. Where available, HLA class I and class II types were taken from metadata supplied by the sample provider and were not determined by assay-based typing.

TCRbeta CDR3 regions were amplified from genomic DNA by means of the immunoSEQ Assay, a bias-controlled multiplex PCR. Concerning the study's data processing: The number of nucleated cells in each sample was estimated from the amplification of reference gene primers within the assay. Sequence reads were collapsed and filtered to measure the absolute abundance of every unique TCRbeta CDR3 rearrangement. For each sample, productive Simpson clonality was calculated as the square root of Simpson's diversity index across productive rearrangements. Not all clones reach the TCRdb copy of this immuneACCESS table, which keeps in-frame sequences only. Checked studies attribute under half of the gap to unresolved V genes and leave the rest unexplained. V, J and clone size are taken as reported in that table, and D and trimming were inferred from the DNA itself. In all, the sample holds around 100,000 clones, and approximately 87% of those were seen once. The ten largest clones capture about 16% of the sample.

Worth noting for this clone: This receptor's antigen is unknown. Per-base quality was not reported, and no clone a single base away is much larger than it.

General study outcomes and caveats: How much clinical and demographic metadata was included differed by source and by participant, and the metadata was provided uncurated.

Each collaborating institution followed its own protocols to collect whole blood in K2EDTA tubes. For TCRbeta analysis, collaborators shipped samples as frozen whole blood, isolated PBMCs, or DNA extracted from either of those sample types. CDR1 and CDR2 are drawn from the germline V gene: MGHRA, YSYEKL. Trimming at the junction amounts to 1 base on V and 6 bases on J, and the germline ends lie 11 bases apart. The CDR3 numbers 14 residues from cysteine through phenylalanine. The DNA shown is the 42-base CDR3, in frame from base 1. The receptor's source is a human donor in a cohort sampled during active COVID-19. Sequencing input: peripheral blood. This chain joins TRBV4-1 to TRBJ2-3; the D gene lacks a confident call. The nucleotides are TGCGCCAGCAGCCAAGTTAGCCCGGTGGATACGCAGTATTTT. Its coded protein is CASSQVSPVDTQYF.